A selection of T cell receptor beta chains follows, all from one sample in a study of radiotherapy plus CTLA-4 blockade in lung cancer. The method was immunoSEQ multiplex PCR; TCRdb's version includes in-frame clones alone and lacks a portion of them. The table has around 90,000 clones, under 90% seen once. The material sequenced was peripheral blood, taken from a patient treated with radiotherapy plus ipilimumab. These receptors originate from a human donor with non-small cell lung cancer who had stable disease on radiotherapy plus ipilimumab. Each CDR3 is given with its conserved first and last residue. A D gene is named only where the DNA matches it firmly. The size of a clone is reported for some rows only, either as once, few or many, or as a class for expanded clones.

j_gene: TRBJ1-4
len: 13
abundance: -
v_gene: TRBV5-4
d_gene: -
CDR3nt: TGTGCCAGCAGCCCCGGGATATTTGAAAAACTGTTTTTT
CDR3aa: CASSPGIFEKLFF

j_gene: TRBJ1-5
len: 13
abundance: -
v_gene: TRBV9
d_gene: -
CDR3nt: TGTGCCAGCAGCGTAGGAGGAAGCCAGCCCCAGCATTTT
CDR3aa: CASSVGGSQPQHF

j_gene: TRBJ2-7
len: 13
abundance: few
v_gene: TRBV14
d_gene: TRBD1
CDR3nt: TGTGCCAGCAGCCATAGGACAGGGGTCGAGCAGTACTTC
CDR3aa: CASSHRTGVEQYF

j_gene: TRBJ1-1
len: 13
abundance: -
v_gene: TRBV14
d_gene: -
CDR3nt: TGTGCCAGCAGCCGACAGGCCAACACTGAAGCTTTCTTT
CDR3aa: CASSRQANTEAFF

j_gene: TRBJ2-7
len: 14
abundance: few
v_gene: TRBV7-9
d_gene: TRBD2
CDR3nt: TGTGCCAGCAGCGGACTAGCGGGGTCCTACGAGCAGTACTTC
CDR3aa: CASSGLAGSYEQYF

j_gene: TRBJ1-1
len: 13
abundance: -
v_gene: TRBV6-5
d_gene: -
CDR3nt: TGTGCCAGCAGTTACGTGGGTTTGTCTGAAGCTTTCTTT
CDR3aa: CASSYVGLSEAFF

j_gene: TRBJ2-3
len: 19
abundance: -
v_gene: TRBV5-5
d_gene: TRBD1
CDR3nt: TGTGCCAGCAGCCTCTACCGTACTGGGACAGGGGCTTTCACAGATACGCAGTATTTT
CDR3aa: CASSLYRTGTGAFTDTQYF

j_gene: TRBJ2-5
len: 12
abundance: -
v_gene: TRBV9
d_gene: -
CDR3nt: TGTGCCAGCAGCGTAGCCCAAGAGACCCAGTACTTC
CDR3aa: CASSVAQETQYF

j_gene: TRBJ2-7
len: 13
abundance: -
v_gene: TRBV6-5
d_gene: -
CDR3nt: TGTGCCAGCATCCCCCCCGACGGCTACGAGCAGTACTTC
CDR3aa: CASIPPDGYEQYF

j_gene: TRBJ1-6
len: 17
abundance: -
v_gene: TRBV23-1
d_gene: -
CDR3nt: TGCGCCAGCAGTCTAGTTAGGAACGGTAGGGGAGAATCACCCCTCCACTTT
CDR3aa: CASSLVRNGRGESPLHF

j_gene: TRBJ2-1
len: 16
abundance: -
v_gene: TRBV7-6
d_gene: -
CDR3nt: TGTGCCAGCAGCTTTGAGTCATTTGACGGATACAATGAGCAGTTCTTC
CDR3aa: CASSFESFDGYNEQFF

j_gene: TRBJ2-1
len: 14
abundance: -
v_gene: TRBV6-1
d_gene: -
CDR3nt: TGTGCCAGCAGGGTGGGTCTCTCTTACAATGAGCAGTTCTTC
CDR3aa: CASRVGLSYNEQFF

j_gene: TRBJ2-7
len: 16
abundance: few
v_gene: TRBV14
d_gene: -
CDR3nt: TGTGCCAGCAGCCAAGCCTCGGGACGGAGCTCCTACGAGCAGTACTTC
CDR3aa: CASSQASGRSSYEQYF

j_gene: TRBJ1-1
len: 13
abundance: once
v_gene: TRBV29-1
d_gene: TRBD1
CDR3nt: TGCAGCGTAAAACCGGGACAGGGGTCTGAAGCTTTCTTT
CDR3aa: CSVKPGQGSEAFF

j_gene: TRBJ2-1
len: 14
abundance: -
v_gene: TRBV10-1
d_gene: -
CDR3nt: TGCGCCAGCAGTGAGCCGGGACTCTACAATGAGCAGTTCTTC
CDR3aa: CASSEPGLYNEQFF

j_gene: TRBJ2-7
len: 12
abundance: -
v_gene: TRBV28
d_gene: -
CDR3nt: TGTGCCAGCAGCCCTACAGCGTACGAGCAGTACTTC
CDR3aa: CASSPTAYEQYF

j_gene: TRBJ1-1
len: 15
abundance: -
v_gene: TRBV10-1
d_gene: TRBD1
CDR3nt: TGCGCCAGCAGTGACCCCGGGACAGGGAACACTGAAGCTTTCTTT
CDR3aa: CASSDPGTGNTEAFF

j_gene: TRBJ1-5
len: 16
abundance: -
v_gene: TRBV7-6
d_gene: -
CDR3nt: TGTGCCAGCAGCTTAGGGGTCGGGGATAGCAATCAGCCCCAGCATTTT
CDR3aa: CASSLGVGDSNQPQHF

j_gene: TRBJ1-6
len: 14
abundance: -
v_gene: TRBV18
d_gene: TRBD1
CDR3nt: TGTGCCAGCTCGCGGGACAGGAATAATTCACCCCTCCACTTT
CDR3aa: CASSRDRNNSPLHF

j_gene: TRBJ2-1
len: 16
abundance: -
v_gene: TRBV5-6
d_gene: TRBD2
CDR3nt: TGTGCCAGCAGCTTGGTAACTAGCGGGAGGATAGATGAGCAGTTCTTC
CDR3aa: CASSLVTSGRIDEQFF

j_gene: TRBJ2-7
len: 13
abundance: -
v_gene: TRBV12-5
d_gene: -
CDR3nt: TGTGCTAGTGGCCTCGACAGATCCGGCGAGCAGTACTTC
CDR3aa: CASGLDRSGEQYF

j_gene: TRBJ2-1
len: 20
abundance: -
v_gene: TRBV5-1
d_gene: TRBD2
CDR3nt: TGCGCCAGCAGCTTAGGAAGGGGGACTAGCGGGAGAGTATCCTACAATGAGCAGTTCTTC
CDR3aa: CASSLGRGTSGRVSYNEQFF

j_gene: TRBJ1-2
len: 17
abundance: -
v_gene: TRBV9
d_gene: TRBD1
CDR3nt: TGTGCCAGCAGCCTCAGCTACAGGGGGCGCAAAGACTATGGCTACACCTTC
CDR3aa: CASSLSYRGRKDYGYTF

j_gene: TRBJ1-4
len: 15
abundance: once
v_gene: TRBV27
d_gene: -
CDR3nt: TGTGCCAGCAGTTTACTAGGGGCGACTAATGAAAAACTGTTTTTT
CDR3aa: CASSLLGATNEKLFF

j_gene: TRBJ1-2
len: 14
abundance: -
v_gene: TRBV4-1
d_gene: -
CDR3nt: TGCGCCAGCAGCCAAGTGACGGTCGTCTATGGCTACACCTTC
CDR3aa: CASSQVTVVYGYTF

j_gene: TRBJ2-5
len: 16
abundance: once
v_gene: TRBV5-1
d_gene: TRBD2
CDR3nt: TGCGCCAGCAGCTTGGATAGCGGGAGGATCTGGGAGACCCAGTACTTC
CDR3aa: CASSLDSGRIWETQYF

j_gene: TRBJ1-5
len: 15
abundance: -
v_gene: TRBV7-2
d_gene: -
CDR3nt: TGTGCCAGCAGCAACTGGGGAGGGTTCGATCAGCCCCAGCATTTT
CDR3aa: CASSNWGGFDQPQHF

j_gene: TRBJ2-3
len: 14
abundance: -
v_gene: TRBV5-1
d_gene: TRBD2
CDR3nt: TGCGCCAGCAGCTTGAACGGGGGGTTAGATACGCAGTATTTT
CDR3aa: CASSLNGGLDTQYF

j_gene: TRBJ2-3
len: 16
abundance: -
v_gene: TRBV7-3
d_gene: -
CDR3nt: TGTGCCAGCAGCCCCCAGATAGCGGCCCGCCAGGATACGCAGTATTTT
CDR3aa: CASSPQIAARQDTQYF